This is a list of T cell receptor beta chains from one sample in a study of T-cell reconstitution after alpha-beta-depleted transplantation in children. TCRdb fed the PCR reads into MiXCR, producing one record per CDR3 protein. The sample carries roughly 70,000 distinct CDR3 sequences, around 4.7% recorded once. This material consisted of PBMCs, mostly from graft donor cells, taken 180 days after TCRalphabeta/CD19-depleted stem cell transplant. The receptors were sampled from a boy less than two years old who had a stem cell transplant for acute myeloid leukemia, so the T cells may come from the graft donor. CDR3s include the opening cysteine and the closing phenylalanine or tryptophan. Each record gives: J gene, clone size, V gene, D gene, CDR3 DNA, CDR3 protein. A D gene is named only where the DNA matches it firmly. Clone sizes are shown as once, few, many, or a class for an expanded clone.

J: TRBJ2-2; size: many; V: TRBV29-1; D: -; DNA: TGCAGCGTTGAAGATTTGAAGCGCACCGGGGAGCTGTTTTTT; CDR3: CSVEDLKRTGELFF
J: TRBJ2-1; size: many; V: TRBV29-1; D: -; DNA: TGCAGCCTAAAGCGGGCCCTTTACAATGAGCAGTTCTTC; CDR3: CSLKRALYNEQFF
J: TRBJ1-5; size: many; V: TRBV5-1; D: -; DNA: TGCGCCAGCAGCTTGGCACCGAACAATCAGCCCCAGCATTTT; CDR3: CASSLAPNNQPQHF
J: TRBJ2-1; size: many; V: TRBV7-3; D: -; DNA: TGTGCCAGCAGCTTTTCTGGGGGGCATGAGCAGTTCTTC; CDR3: CASSFSGGHEQFF
J: TRBJ2-1; size: many; V: TRBV4-1; D: -; DNA: TGCGCCAGCAGCCACGAAAAGATAGCCCGAGGACAGGAGCAGTTCTTC; CDR3: CASSHEKIARGQEQFF
J: TRBJ2-7; size: many; V: TRBV30; D: -; DNA: TGTGCCTGGGGGGCCCTCCTCTCCTACGAGCAGTACTTC; CDR3: CAWGALLSYEQYF
J: TRBJ2-1; size: many; V: TRBV11-3; D: -; DNA: TGTGCCAGCAGCTCTCCTTGGGGGGCCGGGAATGAGCAGTTCTTC; CDR3: CASSSPWGAGNEQFF
J: TRBJ2-1; size: many; V: TRBV5-1; D: TRBD2; DNA: TGCGCCAGCAGTTTACCTAGCGGGGGTTACAATGAGCAGTTCTTC; CDR3: CASSLPSGGYNEQFF
J: TRBJ2-1; size: many; V: TRBV9; D: TRBD2; DNA: TGTGCCAGCAGCTTGGGACTAGCGGAACGACACAATGAGCAGTTCTTC; CDR3: CASSLGLAERHNEQFF
J: TRBJ1-6; size: many; V: TRBV11-2; D: TRBD1; DNA: TGTGCCAGCAGCTTAGTGAGGGGGACAGGGAATTCACCCCTCCACTTT; CDR3: CASSLVRGTGNSPLHF
J: TRBJ1-5; size: many; V: TRBV20-1; D: -; DNA: TGCAGTGCTAGGACTGGTAGCAATCAGCCCCAGCATTTT; CDR3: CSARTGSNQPQHF
J: TRBJ2-1; size: many; V: TRBV24-1; D: -; DNA: TGTGCCACCAGTGATTTGCAGAGTAGCTCCTACAATGAGCAGTTCTTC; CDR3: CATSDLQSSSYNEQFF
J: TRBJ1-6; size: many; V: TRBV5-1; D: -; DNA: TGCGCCAGCACCTTGTCGTCCGTTGGGAGCTCCTATAATTCACCCCTCCACTTT; CDR3: CASTLSSVGSSYNSPLHF
J: TRBJ2-3; size: many; V: TRBV23-1; D: -; DNA: TGCGCCAGCAGCCTCCGGGACAATAGCACAGATACGCAGTATTTT; CDR3: CASSLRDNSTDTQYF
J: TRBJ2-5; size: many; V: TRBV20-1; D: TRBD2; DNA: TGCAGTGCCGCAGCGGGGGGCCAAGAGACCCAGTACTTC; CDR3: CSAAAGGQETQYF
J: TRBJ1-1; size: many; V: TRBV11-2; D: -; DNA: TGTGCCAGCAGCTTTAGACTCCAAACTGAAGCTTTCTTT; CDR3: CASSFRLQTEAFF
J: TRBJ2-2; size: many; V: TRBV5-5; D: -; DNA: TGTGCCAGCAGTTTGGAACCCACAGAGAACACCGGGGAGCTGTTTTTT; CDR3: CASSLEPTENTGELFF
J: TRBJ1-6; size: many; V: TRBV6-6; D: TRBD1; DNA: TGTGCCAGCTACAGGGGTAATAATTCACCCCTCCACTTT; CDR3: CASYRGNNSPLHF
J: TRBJ2-4; size: many; V: TRBV5-1; D: -; DNA: TGCGCCAGCAGCCAAACTCCCCAGATTCTAGCCAAAAACATTCAGTACTTC; CDR3: CASSQTPQILAKNIQYF
J: TRBJ1-2; size: many; V: TRBV5-5; D: TRBD1; DNA: TGTGCCAGCAGGGAGGGGGCCTTTGACTATGGCTACACCTTC; CDR3: CASREGAFDYGYTF
J: TRBJ2-7; size: many; V: TRBV3-1; D: TRBD1; DNA: TGTGCCAGCAGCCAACCTACTACAGGGGCGCTCCGCTACGAGCAGTACTTC; CDR3: CASSQPTTGALRYEQYF
J: TRBJ1-1; size: few; V: TRBV29-1; D: TRBD1; DNA: TGCAGCGCCGGGACAGGGGGCCAGGGAGCTTTCTTT; CDR3: CSAGTGGQGAFF
J: TRBJ2-3; size: many; V: TRBV12-3/TRBV12-4; D: TRBD2; DNA: TGTGCCAGCAGCTCTAGCGGGGGGTGGAATACGCAGTATTTT; CDR3: CASSSSGGWNTQYF
J: TRBJ1-2; size: many; V: TRBV20-1; D: -; DNA: TGCAGTGCTAGAGAACGACGGGATTATGGCTACACCTTC; CDR3: CSARERRDYGYTF
J: TRBJ2-2; size: many; V: TRBV9; D: TRBD2; DNA: TGTGCCAGCAGCGTTACTAGCGGGGGGGCAGGAGTGGGGGAGCTGTTTTTT; CDR3: CASSVTSGGAGVGELFF
J: TRBJ1-1; size: many; V: TRBV4-1; D: -; DNA: TGCGCCAGCAGCCAAGATGGGGGTGGACAGAGGATGAACACTGAAGCTTTCTTT; CDR3: CASSQDGGGQRMNTEAFF
J: TRBJ2-1; size: many; V: TRBV20-1; D: TRBD2; DNA: TGCAGTGCTAGAACAGCCGGGACTAGCGGGGGAGCCCATTACAATGAGCAGTTCTTC; CDR3: CSARTAGTSGGAHYNEQFF
J: TRBJ2-3; size: many; V: TRBV2; D: TRBD1; DNA: TGTGCCAGCAAGGACAGGGGGCGCCGCACAGATACGCAGTATTTT; CDR3: CASKDRGRRTDTQYF
J: TRBJ1-2; size: many; V: TRBV14; D: -; DNA: TGTGCCAGCAGCCAAGATCGGCGGCAGGGTTACTATGGCTACACCTTC; CDR3: CASSQDRRQGYYGYTF
J: TRBJ2-3; size: many; V: TRBV15; D: -; DNA: TGTGCCACCAGTGACAGTCAAAAAGATACGCAGTATTTT; CDR3: CATSDSQKDTQYF
J: TRBJ2-1; size: many; V: TRBV7-9; D: -; DNA: TGTGCCAGCAGCTTAGCAGGGACGGCCGTAAGTGAGCAGTTCTTC; CDR3: CASSLAGTAVSEQFF
J: TRBJ2-2; size: few; V: TRBV6-5; D: TRBD1; DNA: TGTGCCAGCAGTTACGAGACAGGGGGCTTGATCGGGGAGCTGTTTTTT; CDR3: CASSYETGGLIGELFF
J: TRBJ2-5; size: many; V: TRBV25-1; D: -; DNA: TGTGCCAGCAGTGGGGGGGCCAAGCAGTACTTC; CDR3: CASSGGAKQYF
J: TRBJ2-1; size: many; V: TRBV7-7; D: -; DNA: TGTGCCAGCAGTTTAAGACCGGGCCGTAATGAGCAGTTCTTC; CDR3: CASSLRPGRNEQFF
J: TRBJ2-1; size: many; V: TRBV9; D: TRBD2; DNA: TGTGCCAGCAGCGTAGAATACTTAGCGGGGGCCTACAATGAGCAGTTCTTC; CDR3: CASSVEYLAGAYNEQFF
J: TRBJ2-2; size: many; V: TRBV12-3/TRBV12-4; D: -; DNA: TGTGCCAGCAGTTCCCCCGGGAGACTCGGGGAGCTGTTTTTT; CDR3: CASSSPGRLGELFF
J: TRBJ2-1; size: many; V: TRBV5-4; D: TRBD2; DNA: TGTGCCAGCAGCTTGGCCGGGACTAGCGGGGGGTCGTCCTACAATGAGCAGTTCTTC; CDR3: CASSLAGTSGGSSYNEQFF
J: TRBJ1-2; size: many; V: TRBV4-3; D: TRBD1; DNA: TGCGCCAGCAGCTCCACAGGGGGTTGGCCCTATGGCTACACCTTC; CDR3: CASSSTGGWPYGYTF
J: TRBJ2-3; size: many; V: TRBV12-3/TRBV12-4; D: TRBD2; DNA: TGTGCCAGCGGGACTAGCGGGGCAGATACGCAGTATTTT; CDR3: CASGTSGADTQYF
J: TRBJ1-6; size: many; V: TRBV25-1; D: -; DNA: TGTGCCAGCAGTGAAGCGGGCTGGGGAAATTCACCCCTCCACTTT; CDR3: CASSEAGWGNSPLHF
J: TRBJ2-1; size: many; V: TRBV7-3; D: TRBD2; DNA: TGTGCCAGCAGCTTATATTTGGGGGGGGAGCAGTTCTTC; CDR3: CASSLYLGGEQFF
J: TRBJ2-3; size: many; V: TRBV7-2; D: -; DNA: TGTGCCAGCAGCCGGCCAGGCACAGATACGCAGTATTTT; CDR3: CASSRPGTDTQYF
J: TRBJ2-1; size: few; V: TRBV29-1; D: -; DNA: TGCAGCGTTGTCTCTCACGGACGGAAGATCTACAATGAGCAGTTCTTC; CDR3: CSVVSHGRKIYNEQFF
J: TRBJ1-5; size: many; V: TRBV28; D: -; DNA: TGTGCCAGCAGTCCCGGACACCTTAATCAGCCCCAGCATTTT; CDR3: CASSPGHLNQPQHF
J: TRBJ2-1; size: few; V: TRBV24-1; D: TRBD2; DNA: TGTGCCACCAGTCCTGCGGGGGGGTACAATGAGCAGTTCTTC; CDR3: CATSPAGGYNEQFF
J: TRBJ2-7; size: many; V: TRBV6-1; D: TRBD1; DNA: TGTGCCAGCAGCGCCTCAGGGGGCCTCTCCTACGAGCAGTACTTC; CDR3: CASSASGGLSYEQYF
J: TRBJ2-2; size: many; V: TRBV12-3/TRBV12-4; D: TRBD1; DNA: TGTGCCAGCACCTACCAGGGGGCCGGGGAGCTGTTTTTT; CDR3: CASTYQGAGELFF
J: TRBJ2-3; size: many; V: TRBV7-8; D: -; DNA: TGTGCCAGCAGCTCCCTTCGGGGGGCTTTCACAGATACGCAGTATTTT; CDR3: CASSSLRGAFTDTQYF
J: TRBJ1-5; size: many; V: TRBV20-1; D: -; DNA: TGCAGTGCCACCGATGGAAAGCAGGGTCAGCCCCAGCATTTT; CDR3: CSATDGKQGQPQHF
J: TRBJ2-1; size: many; V: TRBV5-1; D: -; DNA: TGCGCCAGCAGCTTGCGAGGATATGAGCAGTTCTTC; CDR3: CASSLRGYEQFF